This TCR beta chain was profiled in a study of vaccination and CD4 T cells after COVID-19 (dated by TCRdb to between 2022 and 2023). With regard to the full study: Every convalescent patient had a positive nasal swab PCR test for SARS-CoV-2, with mild disease in 9 or 10 patients and severe disease in one. Control cultures used a CEFX viral epitope pool as positive control, an HIV-1 Nef peptide pool as negative control, or no peptide. Participants got two doses of the Pfizer-BioNTech BNT162b2 vaccine (n=8) or two doses of the Moderna mRNA-1273 vaccine (n=2). Culture stimuli were overlapping spike peptide pools from SARS-CoV-2 and from the common cold coronaviruses HCoV-NL63, HCoV-OC43 and HCoV-229E. In fewer than 12 COVID-19 convalescent patients and a few infection-naive healthy vaccine recipients, researchers compared the spike-specific CD4+ TCR repertoire from before mRNA vaccination with the repertoire from after. In the convalescent cohort there were six males and four females, among whom were two Hispanic individuals, seven Caucasians, two Asians and one multiracial person. Post-vaccine blood samples were collected a median of 72 days after the second vaccine dose, ranging from roughly 13 to 250 days. Post-COVID blood samples were collected from convalescent patients a median of approximately 93 days after diagnosis, with a range of roughly 30 to 170 days. Findings and caveats that apply to the study as a whole: Among convalescent patients, a median about 86% of the SARS-CoV-2-reactive clones seen after vaccination appeared only after vaccination, which suggests priming specific to the vaccine. Of the vaccine-specific clones in convalescent patients, 304 of 307, or nearly all, reacted only to SARS-CoV-2 spike and did not cross-react with common cold coronaviruses. Although the median number of SARS-CoV-2-reactive clonotypes went up from roughly 23 after infection to 38 after vaccination, the increase was not significant. The number of convalescent patients in the study was relatively small, and the study did not examine early timepoints following natural infection.

This sample's treatment or condition label indicates: approximately nine-day PBMC culture with coronavirus spike peptide pools or control peptides (ViraFEST assay). The ViraFEST assay, used in the study, expanded antigen-specific T cells with peptide pools and then identified the expanded clonotypes through TCR sequencing. The convalescent patients' positive SARS-CoV-2 PCR tests fell between March and December 2020, which was before the Alpha, Beta and Delta variants emerged in the United States. PBMCs were cultured at a few million per well in IMDM supplemented with approximately 5% human AB serum and about 10 IU/ml IL-2, with 9.5 to 10 ug/ml peptide pools added. Half of the culture medium was replaced with fresh IL-2-containing medium on days 3 and 7. CD4+ T cells were isolated after roughly nine days of culture through negative selection using the EasySep CD4+ T cell isolation kit. Ficoll-Paque Plus gradient centrifugation was used to isolate PBMCs from whole blood, and the isolated PBMCs were then either used fresh or cryopreserved at -140C. Triplicate wells were generally used for each culture condition.

This clonotype came up a few times. Its antigen has not been determined. It has no much larger one-base neighbor in the sample; base qualities were not kept. The V end gives up 6 bases and the J end 6 bases, leaving 2 bases in the junction not matched to a gene. The CDR3 starts with the cysteine, ends with the phenylalanine, and has 13 residues. Only CDR3 DNA remains: 39 bases, in frame from the first base. CDR1 and CDR2, per the germline V gene, are MNHEY and SVGEGT. The library was built by means of PCR. At the Johns Hopkins FTIC core, DNA from the cultured CD4+ T cells underwent TCR sequencing with the Oncomine TCR Beta short-read assay. The QIAamp micro DNA kit was used to extract genomic DNA from the cultured CD4+ T cells. Oncomine TCR Beta libraries made from cultured CD4+ T cells were pooled using unique dual indexes and sequenced on an Illumina iSeq 100. The original methods were these. Non-productive sequences were filtered out, and CDR3s that did not start with C, did not end with F or W, or were shorter than 7 amino acids were discarded. The MANAFEST web application identified antigen-specific clonotypes by comparing peptide-stimulated wells against reference wells and other culture wells. For a clone to be called positive, the clone needed an FDR below 0.05, an odds ratio above 5, and a productive frequency above 0.1% in at least two of three replicate wells. A clonotype counted as cross-reactive if it showed significant expansion both in the SARS-CoV-2 spike wells and in at least one common cold coronavirus spike condition. CDR3 homology was assessed with Levenshtein distances (stringdist) and unrooted phylogenetic trees (ape) in R version 3.6.1. TCRdb redid the processing of the public reads, applying fastp at Q25 and MiXCR, and retained in-frame beta chains. Rows matching on CDR3 protein sequence are summarized as one entry with the most common DNA and genes. The V and J calls here are based on TCRdb, not the publication. This sample comprises about 20,000 distinct CDR3 sequences, roughly half of them detected only once. The ten largest clones represent 9.6% of the sample.

The clonotype comes from a human donor who had recovered from COVID-19. Source material: CD4+ T cells from blood, cultured in vitro. The chain is encoded by TRBV6-2 or TRBV6-3 joined to TRBJ2-2, and 9 junctional nucleotides match TRBD1. The encoded CDR3 is CASRDRGPGELFF. The DNA reads TGTGCCAGCAGGGACAGGGGCCCCGGGGAGCTGTTTTTT.